This T cell receptor beta chain was found in a study of CD8 T cells in Susac syndrome. Study-level findings and limits: As acknowledged by the study, its TCR sequencing and HLA analysis included a relatively small number of individuals.

CDR3 size: 17 residues. Looked up from germline, CDR1 is SGDLS and CDR2 is YYNGEE. With 4 bases removed from V and 3 bases from J, the gap between germline ends came to 22 bases. A quantity of about 0.5 to 1 ug RNA underwent reverse transcription using random hexamers. Across 54 Vbeta and 13 Jbeta, TCR beta CDR3 was amplified with immunoSEQ multiplex PCR. Each CDR3 protein gets one entry after TCRdb re-called the immunoSEQ multiplex PCR reads with MiXCR. Of about 150,000 distinct CDR3 sequences detected, around 95% appear once; the ten largest clones hold about 0.19%. From blood CD8+ and CD4+ T cells, TCR beta sequences were generated. Control patients had untreated stable or active relapsing-remitting multiple sclerosis by revised McDonald criteria. Concerning this clonotype itself: The antigen remains unidentified.

This TCR was recovered from a human donor with multiple sclerosis. Source material: CD8+ T cells from PBMCs. The chain recombines TRBV9 with TRBJ1-2; the D gene is possibly TRBD1 (6 bases). The CDR3 DNA is TGTGCCAGCAGCTCCATTAACCCACTCGGGGGGCACTATGGCTACACCTTC. Translating gives CASSSINPLGGHYGYTF.